This T cell receptor beta chain comes out of a study of molecular identifiers for immune sequencing clone quantification. For the study at large: RNA from 20,000 or 100,000 naive CD8 cells was split five ways in replicates, with four sequenced.

Previously described methods and listed TCR primers were used for bulk TCR libraries. TCRdb reanalysed the PCR reads using MiXCR and keeps one entry per CDR3 protein. Counted here are a few hundred thousand distinct CDR3 sequences, about a quarter occurring once; the ten biggest clones make up 0.65% to 0.75%. General observations from the study: Clone sizes that are highly expanded could be underestimated when identical TCR molecules share a barcode.

Sorted cell numbers of about 17,000 to 1,000,000, with 10%, 30% or 50% RNA, served as input for naive CD8 libraries. A note on this clonotype: As yet, its antigen is unknown. The junction departs from the called germline gene at one end, perhaps through a read error.

Sequences were obtained from naive CD8+ T cells from blood, with Jurkat cell RNA spiked in. Subset of the sample: FACS-sorted CD8+CD4-CCR7+CD45RA+ naive T cells. This receptor was identified in a human donor in good health. Some libraries in this study had Jurkat cell RNA spiked in.

The CDR3 loop is CASAGFFEPKSIQYF. In DNA form, the CDR3 reads TGTGCCAGCGCAGGGTTTTTCGAACCCAAAAGCATTCAGTACTTC. The chain joins TRBV4-2 to TRBJ2-4, with a tentative D call TRBD1 (5 bases). The CDR3 spans 15 residues. CDR1 and CDR2 from the germline V gene are LGHNA and YNFKEQ.